These T cell receptor beta chains were read from a single sample in a study of response to subunit inactivated influenza vaccine. Each CDR3 protein gets one entry after TCRdb re-called the RT-PCR reads with MiXCR. Of hundreds of thousands of distinct CDR3 sequences listed, approximately 15% are singletons. The sequencing here drew on PBMCs from blood, taken approximately 15 days before vaccination. These receptors all come from a man in his forties or fifties who received an inactivated influenza vaccine. Each CDR3 is given with its conserved first and last residue. D genes are given only for firm matches. Size is stated for part of the rows, as once, few or many counts, or as a class when the clone is expanded.

V gene: TRBV16; clone size: -; J gene: TRBJ2-1; D gene: -; CDR3 protein: CASSQRSYNEQFF; CDR3 DNA: TGTGCCAGCAGCCAAAGGAGCTACAATGAGCAGTTCTTC
V gene: TRBV11-2; clone size: -; J gene: TRBJ2-5; D gene: TRBD2; CDR3 protein: CASSSYSGIEETQYF; CDR3 DNA: TGTGCCAGCAGCTCCTATAGCGGGATAGAAGAGACCCAGTACTTC
V gene: TRBV12-3/TRBV12-4; clone size: -; J gene: TRBJ2-7; D gene: -; CDR3 protein: CASSLGDGVTYEQYF; CDR3 DNA: TGTGCCAGCAGTTTAGGGGACGGAGTAACCTACGAGCAGTACTTC
V gene: TRBV11-2; clone size: few; J gene: TRBJ2-1; D gene: TRBD2; CDR3 protein: CASSRQGPAGGLYNEQFF; CDR3 DNA: TGTGCCAGCAGCCGACAGGGGCCAGCGGGGGGGCTTTACAATGAGCAGTTCTTC
V gene: TRBV12-3/TRBV12-4; clone size: few; J gene: TRBJ2-4; D gene: TRBD1; CDR3 protein: CASSRQGQTKNIQYF; CDR3 DNA: TGTGCCAGCAGTCGACAGGGCCAGACCAAAAACATTCAGTACTTC
V gene: TRBV20-1; clone size: many; J gene: TRBJ2-7; D gene: TRBD1; CDR3 protein: CSARGPGTGGYEQYF; CDR3 DNA: TGCAGTGCTAGGGGCCCCGGGACAGGGGGATACGAGCAGTACTTC
V gene: TRBV11-2; clone size: -; J gene: TRBJ2-1; D gene: -; CDR3 protein: CASSRRAGRRYNEQFF; CDR3 DNA: TGTGCCAGCAGCCGCCGGGCAGGGCGGAGATACAATGAGCAGTTCTTC
V gene: TRBV10-3; clone size: -; J gene: TRBJ2-3; D gene: TRBD1; CDR3 protein: CAISEPRTGMGTDTQYF; CDR3 DNA: TGTGCCATCAGTGAGCCCCGGACAGGGATGGGAACAGATACGCAGTATTTT
V gene: TRBV12-3/TRBV12-4; clone size: -; J gene: TRBJ1-5; D gene: TRBD1; CDR3 protein: CASSLDRADQPQHF; CDR3 DNA: TGTGCCAGCAGTCTCGACAGGGCGGATCAGCCCCAGCATTTT
V gene: TRBV4-3; clone size: many; J gene: TRBJ2-7; D gene: -; CDR3 protein: CASSQVLGPSVSEQYF; CDR3 DNA: TGCGCCAGCAGCCAAGTTCTGGGGCCCTCCGTTAGCGAGCAGTACTTC
V gene: TRBV2; clone size: few; J gene: TRBJ2-6; D gene: -; CDR3 protein: CASNVDTGANVLTF; CDR3 DNA: TGTGCCAGCAACGTCGACACTGGGGCCAACGTCCTGACTTTC
V gene: TRBV20-1; clone size: -; J gene: TRBJ2-1; D gene: -; CDR3 protein: CSAPGTDTYDEQFF; CDR3 DNA: TGCAGTGCTCCCGGGACCGACACCTACGATGAGCAGTTCTTC